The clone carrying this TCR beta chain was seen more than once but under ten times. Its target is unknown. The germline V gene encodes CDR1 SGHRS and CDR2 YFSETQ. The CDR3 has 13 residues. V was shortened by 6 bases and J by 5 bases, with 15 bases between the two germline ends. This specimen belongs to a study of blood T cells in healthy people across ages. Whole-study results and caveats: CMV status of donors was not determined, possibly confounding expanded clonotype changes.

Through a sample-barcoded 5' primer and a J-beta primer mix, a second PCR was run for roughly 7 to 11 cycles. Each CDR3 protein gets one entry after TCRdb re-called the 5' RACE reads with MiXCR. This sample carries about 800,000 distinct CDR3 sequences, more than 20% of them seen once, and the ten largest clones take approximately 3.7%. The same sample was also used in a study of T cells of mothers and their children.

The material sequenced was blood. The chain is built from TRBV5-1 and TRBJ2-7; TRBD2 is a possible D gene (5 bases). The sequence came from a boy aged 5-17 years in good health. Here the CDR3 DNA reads TGCGCCAGCACGGGGAGCTACGGAGACGAGCAGTACTTC. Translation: CASTGSYGDEQYF. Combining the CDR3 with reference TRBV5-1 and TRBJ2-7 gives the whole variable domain KAGVTQTPRYLIKTRGQQVTLSCSPISGHRSVSWYQQTPGQGLQFLFEYFSETQRNKGNFPGRFSGRQFSNSRSEMNVSTLELGDSALYLCASTGSYGDEQYFGPGTRLTVT.